Below are 25 T cell receptor beta chains sequenced from a single sample in a study of radiation and T cells in renal cell carcinoma. Data came from immunoSEQ multiplex PCR; TCRdb stores just in-frame clones and leaves some out. The table has 90,000 to 100,000 clones, 86% seen once. Regarding time point: baseline pretreatment blood. Treatment given: 15 Gy SBRT to primary tumor, nephrectomy 4 weeks later. The sequences come from blood, collected from a patient whose treatment included radiotherapy and nephrectomy. The receptors derive from a man in his fifties or sixties with renal cell carcinoma.

The chain uses TRBV11-2 and TRBJ2-3, with 8 bases fitting TRBD2. The CDR3 covers 16 residues. J gave up 1 base and V 1 base, and 4 bases lay outside the gene matches. Looked up from germline, CDR1 is SGHAT and CDR2 is FQNNGV. As DNA, the CDR3 is TGTGCCAGCAGCTTAGGGGGTAGCGGGGGCACAGATACGCAGTATTTT. This gives the protein CASSLGGSGGTDTQYF. The full variable domain, in which reference TRBV11-2 and TRBJ2-3 provide the parts outside the CDR3, is EAGVAQSPRYKIIEKRQSVAFWCNPISGHATLYWYQQILGQGPKLLIQFQNNGVVDDSQLPKDRFSAERLKGVDSTLKIQPAKLEDSAVYLCASSLGGSGGTDTQYFGPGTRLTVL.

The chain employs TRBV12-5 and TRBJ1-2; TRBD1 aligns across 8 bases. V was clipped by 1 base and J by 4 bases; unmatched bases: 8. From germline, CDR1 is LGHNT and CDR2 FRNRAP. CDR3 size: 16 residues. CDR3 coding DNA: TGTGCTAGTGGTTTGGGGCAGGGGGCGCATCGCTATGGCTACACCTTC. Translating it yields CASGLGQGAHRYGYTF. The variable domain in full, completed from reference TRBV12-5 and TRBJ1-2, reads DARVTQTPRHKVTEMGQEVTMRCQPILGHNTVFWYRQTMMQGLELLAYFRNRAPLDDSGMPKDRFSAEMPDATLATLKIQPSEPRDSAVYFCASGLGQGAHRYGYTFGSGTRLTVV.

J is TRBJ1-2 and V is TRBV6-1, with 7 bases matching TRBD1. The CDR3 loop spans 21 amino acids. Germline CDR1 reads MNHNS; CDR2 reads SASEGT. Trimming took 0 bases from V and 0 from J; bases not matched to a gene: 19. The CDR3 region has the DNA TGTGCCAGCAGTGAAGCGCTTCTTGGCTTGATCAACGACAGGGCTAACTATGGCTACACCTTC. The encoded protein is CASSEALLGLINDRANYGYTF.

The chain recombines TRBV15 with TRBJ1-4; D is unresolved. The germline V and J ends were trimmed by 2 bases and 6 bases, with 7 bases remaining between them. CDR1 is LNHNV, CDR2 YYDKDF, per germline (reference sequence). The CDR3 contains 13 residues. The CDR3 sequence: CATSRSRDEKLFF. The CDR3 DNA reads TGTGCCACCAGCAGATCGCGGGATGAAAAACTGTTTTTT.

This clone showed up just once. This chain uses TRBV7-9 with TRBJ1-2; D remains ambiguous. The CDR3 extends over 12 amino acids. V was shortened by 1 base and J by 8 bases, with 8 bases between the two germline ends. Germline CDR1 reads SEHNR; CDR2 reads FQNEAQ (reference sequence). CDR3 amino acids: CASSLELSGYTF. The CDR3 DNA reads as TGTGCCAGCAGCTTAGAACTGAGCGGCTACACCTTC.

The chain couples TRBV4-1 to TRBJ2-5, with 7 positions matching TRBD1. CDR1 MGHRA and CDR2 YSYEKL come from the germline V gene. The CDR3 is 16 residues long. With 0 bases clipped from V and 6 bases from J, the junction kept 10 bases outside the gene matches. CDR3: CASSQDQGDRAKTQYF. CDR3 in DNA: TGCGCCAGCAGCCAAGATCAGGGAGACAGGGCCAAGACCCAGTACTTC.

This sequence joins TRBV10-2 and TRBJ1-2; D gene unclear. The ends were cut back, 1 base at V and 3 bases at J, with 12 bases in the middle. This CDR3 is built from 15 residues. Germline loops: CDR1 WSHSY, CDR2 SAAADI. This CDR3 is CASSEWLGSDYGYTF. The DNA for the CDR3 is TGCGCCAGCAGTGAGTGGTTAGGCAGTGACTATGGCTACACCTTC.

V is TRBV6-5 and J is TRBJ2-7; D gene ambiguous. V lost 2 bases and J lost 1, with 12 bases in between. In germline, CDR1 is MNHEY, CDR2 SVGAGI. The CDR3 runs 15 residues. The CDR3, as DNA: TGTGCCAGCAGTTACGGTTCTGCCCAATCCTACGAGCAGTACTTC. Protein sequence: CASSYGSAQSYEQYF.

The chain employs TRBV6-6 and TRBJ1-5, with D possibly TRBD1 on 6 matching bases. Germline lookup yields CDR1 MNHNY and CDR2 SVGAGI (reference sequence). Trimming took 8 bases from V and 0 from J, leaving 14 bases between them. The CDR3 sequence is 15 residues long. In nucleotides, the CDR3 is TGTGCCAGCTTGTACAGGGTACTTAGCAATCAGCCCCAGCATTTT. Protein product: CASLYRVLSNQPQHF.

This clone was observed once. The V gene is TRBV5-1, the J gene TRBJ1-2; perhaps TRBD1 as D (6 bases). Looked up from germline, CDR1 is SGHRS and CDR2 is YFSETQ. The CDR3 has 14 residues. Trimming cost V 0 bases and J 4 bases, with 10 bases left between them. In DNA, the CDR3 is TGCGCCAGCAGCTTGGTACAGGGACTCTATGGCTACACCTTC. It codes for CASSLVQGLYGYTF.

V gene TRBV6-5 combines with J gene TRBJ1-2; D unresolved. V gave up 5 bases and J gave up 8 bases, with 6 bases separating them. The CDR3 totals 10 residues. Per germline, CDR1 MNHEY and CDR2 SVGAGI. Here the CDR3 DNA reads TGTGCCAGCAGTGCTAAAGGCTACACCTTC. Translating gives CASSAKGYTF.

The chain couples TRBV18 to TRBJ1-2; tentatively, D is TRBD1 (5 bases). V lost 3 bases and J lost 0, with 17 bases in between. Per the germline V gene, CDR1 is KGHSH and CDR2 is LQKENI. The CDR3 spans 17 residues. CDR3 coding DNA: TGTGCCAGCTCACCCATGGGCTCAGGGTCGCCTAACTATGGCTACACCTTC. It specifies CASSPMGSGSPNYGYTF.

V is TRBV29-1 and J is TRBJ1-2, with 8 bases lining up with TRBD1. Trimming cost V 2 bases and J 3 bases; bases outside gene matches: 11. Germline CDR1 and CDR2: SQVTM and ANQGSEA. This CDR3 spans 16 amino acids. CDR3 bases: TGCAGCGTTGAAAGGGGGCCAGGGGGCGCCTACTATGGCTACACCTTC. This encodes CSVERGPGGAYYGYTF.

The chain has TRBV5-4 and TRBJ2-3; 15 bases match TRBD2. The CDR3 spans 17 residues. The V gene end was trimmed by 5 bases and the J gene end by 6 bases; junction bases not matched to a gene: 10. Germline CDR1 reads SGHNT; CDR2 reads YYREEE (reference sequence). Here the CDR3 DNA reads TGTGCCAGCAGTCCCGGACTAGCGGGAGGGCCGTGGGATACGCAGTATTTT. Its protein is CASSPGLAGGPWDTQYF.

V and J are TRBV9 and TRBJ1-1; a possible D gene is TRBD1 (5 bases). This CDR3 has 14 residues. Per germline, CDR1 SGDLS and CDR2 YYNGEE. Deletions cut 3 bases from V and 5 bases from J, with 14 bases between. CDR3 region: CASSAEAGGTEAFF. The CDR3 DNA sequence: TGTGCCAGCAGCGCCGAGGCGGGGGGTACTGAAGCTTTCTTT.

This clone was observed once. Within the sample, other DNA sequences also encode this same CDR3. This chain links TRBV2 with TRBJ2-3, with TRBD2 as a possible D gene (6 bases). The ends were cut back, 6 bases at V and 0 bases at J, with 10 bases in the middle. CDR1 and CDR2 from the germline V gene are SNHLY and FYNNEI. The CDR3 is 14 amino acids. The CDR3 DNA reads as TGTGCCAGCAGATCGGGAGTTAGCACAGATACGCAGTATTTT. This encodes CASRSGVSTDTQYF.

The chain uses TRBV2 and TRBJ1-5, with D hard to call. Germline V gene data show CDR1 as SNHLY and CDR2 as FYNNEI. The CDR3 has 17 amino acids. Trimming removed 3 bases at V and 3 bases at J, with 18 bases between. CDR3 loop: CASSDPSAQWDNQPQHF. CDR3 sequence (DNA): TGTGCCAGCAGTGATCCCTCAGCACAATGGGACAATCAGCCCCAGCATTTT.

This clone occurred a few times. Here the CDR3 DNA reads TGTGCCAGCAGCCTAGGGGGCGCGGCTGAAGCTTTCTTT. It specifies CASSLGGAAEAFF. The chain joins TRBV6-6 to TRBJ1-1; 7 positions agree with TRBD1. V lost 6 bases and J lost 6; bases outside the gene matches: 7. In germline, CDR1 is MNHNY, CDR2 SVGAGI (reference sequence). The CDR3 contains 13 residues.

This clone was found once. V gene TRBV28 combines with J gene TRBJ1-2, with D hard to call. CDR3 length: 16 amino acids. V lost 6 bases and J 4 bases, leaving 21 bases between the germline ends. CDR1 and CDR2 (germline): MDHEN, SYDVKM. The CDR3 loop is CASSSSETDAGYGYTF. The CDR3 DNA reads TGTGCCAGCAGCTCCTCAGAGACGGACGCAGGCTATGGCTACACCTTC.

The chain joins TRBV6-5 to TRBJ2-1; no definite D call. V was shortened by 6 bases and J by 3 bases, with 15 bases between the two germline ends. The CDR3 loop spans 15 amino acids. Germline V lookup: CDR1 MNHEY, CDR2 SVGAGI. The CDR3 reads CASRTVRPNYNEQFF. CDR3 in DNA: TGTGCCAGCAGAACTGTCCGACCGAACTACAATGAGCAGTTCTTC.

As DNA, the CDR3 is TGTGCCAGCAGCACGACTAGCGCGAACATTCAGTACTTC. This gives the protein CASSTTSANIQYF. The rearrangement links TRBV7-3 to TRBJ2-4, with 8 bases that match TRBD2. The CDR3 has 13 amino acids. The germline V gene has CDR1 SGHTA and CDR2 FQGTGA. V dropped 5 bases and J dropped 7; count of bases not matched to a gene: 4. Full variable domain (remainder filled in from reference TRBV7-3 and TRBJ2-4): GAGVSQTPSNKVTEKGKYVELRCDPISGHTALYWYRQSLGQGPEFLIYFQGTGAADDSGLPNDRFFAVRPEGSVSTLKIQRTERGDSAVYLCASSTTSANIQYFGAGTRLSVL.

This chain links TRBV18 with TRBJ1-6; 10 nucleotides agree with TRBD1. Germline trimming cut 4 bases from V and 8 bases from J; bases unmatched to any gene: 5. From germline, CDR1 is KGHSH and CDR2 LQKENI. The length of the CDR3 is 15 residues. CDR3 residues: CASSLTGGDDSPLHF. The CDR3 DNA follows: TGTGCCAGCTCACTGACAGGGGGCGATGATTCACCCCTCCACTTT.

The chain uses TRBV30 and TRBJ2-3; no clear D. The CDR3 contains 13 residues. Trimming stripped 0 bases from V and 0 bases from J, with 4 bases between. Germline CDR1 GTSNPN, CDR2 SVGIG (reference sequence). The CDR3 protein is CAWSVMSTDTQYF. The CDR3 nucleotides are TGTGCCTGGAGTGTAATGAGCACAGATACGCAGTATTTT.

This chain connects TRBV7-9 to TRBJ1-1; unclear D gene. Germline V gives CDR1 SEHNR, CDR2 FQNEAQ (reference sequence). Trimming took 11 bases from V and 1 from J, leaving 11 bases between them. CDR3 length equals 12 residues. In DNA, the CDR3 is TGTGCCTCACGCCGAGAGAACACTGAAGCTTTCTTT. Translating it yields CASRRENTEAFF. The full variable domain, rest sourced from reference TRBV7-9 and TRBJ1-1, is DTGVSQNPRHKITKRGQNVTFRCDPISEHNRLYWYRQTLGQGPEFLTYFQNEAQLEKSRLLSDRFSAERPKGSFSTLEIQRTEQGDSAMYLCASRRENTEAFFGQGTRLTVV.

This chain joins TRBV27 and TRBJ1-6, with D unresolved. Trimming pared 3 bases from V and 8 bases from J, leaving 11 bases between. The CDR3 is 14 residues long. Germline V lookup: CDR1 MNHEY, CDR2 SMNVEV (reference sequence). This CDR3 is CASSFGRADSPLHF. CDR3 nucleotides: TGTGCCAGCAGTTTCGGAAGGGCTGATTCACCCCTCCACTTT.